This T cell receptor (beta chain) was recovered during a study of regulatory T cells in long-lasting Graves disease (dated by TCRdb to about 2021). Concerning the study at large: Newly diagnosed Graves' disease patients had taken antithyroid drugs for less than 3 months. Persistent Graves' disease patients were compared with newly diagnosed Graves' disease patients by peripheral blood TCR sequencing and RNA sequencing. The study was registered as a clinical trial and conducted in China. A total of roughly 35 samples underwent TCR sequencing: approximately 13 from persistent and around 20 from newly diagnosed Graves' disease patients.

This clonotype was recorded a few times. The target of this receptor is not known. No clone much larger than this one lies a single base away; base qualities are absent. CDR1 MNHEY and CDR2 SVGAGI are derived from the germline V gene. V gives up 4 bases and J gives up 6 bases, and the segment between their germline ends measures 12 bases. There are 14 amino acids in the CDR3, from cysteine to phenylalanine inclusive. This entry keeps only the CDR3 DNA: 42 bases, framed from base 1. Summary of the overall study and its limitations: Compared with newly diagnosed patients, persistent Graves' disease patients had lower TCR Shannon entropy and fewer highly expanded clones, which suggests clonal expansion. As a limitation, the authors acknowledged that the small sample size may reduce accuracy. Persistent patients shared more public clonotypes among themselves (around 2,500) than newly diagnosed patients did (approximately 970). Sequencing and analysis were limited to the TCR beta chain. TRBV28, TRBJ1-2 and TRBJ2-5 were preferentially used in persistent disease, while TRBV20-1 and TRBJ2-1 were favored in newly diagnosed disease. Only peripheral blood was studied, because thyroid tissue, the primary lesion, was inaccessible.

The sample's time point label, decoded: newly diagnosed GD, antithyroid drugs for less than 3 months. RNA was extracted from PBMCs in TRIzol for both TCR sequencing and RNA sequencing. The diagnosis of Graves' disease was made according to American Thyroid Association guidelines. Recruitment of patients was carried out at an endocrinology department in Xi'an, China. Each patient gave 9 to 10 milliliters of peripheral blood, collected in an EDTA anticoagulant tube. Ficoll Paque Plus density gradient separation was used to isolate PBMCs, and no additional T cell sorting was done. An Agilent 2100 Bioanalyzer and agarose gel were used to assess RNA quality, and a NanoDrop 2000 was used to measure RNA concentration. The method behind the library was multiplex PCR. The instrument was an Illumina HiSeq 4000. CDR3 regions were amplified by Arm-PCR with iRepertoire HTBI primers to construct TCR beta libraries. Before sequencing, the PCR products underwent gel purification. In the paper's pipeline: A total of 62 TRBV and 14 TRBJ segments were identified across samples and were used for gene usage analysis of CDR3 amino acid clonotypes. COPE and FqMerger were used to merge the filtered high-quality paired reads into contigs. Contigs were aligned with BLAST to IMGT TRBV, TRBD and TRBJ reference genes, and CDR3 was defined per IMGT. Highly expanded clones were defined as clonotypes with a frequency above 0.1%. Shannon entropy was used to measure repertoire diversity, and the Gini coefficient was used to measure V-J evenness. A clonotype was considered public if more than one individual shared it. Through fastp at Q25 and MiXCR, TCRdb rebuilt clones from the public reads, retaining in-frame beta chains. Rows are combined by CDR3 protein, so each entry shows the most common genes and DNA. These V and J calls originate from TCRdb's pipeline instead of the authors' own analysis. The sample has about 420,000 distinct CDR3 sequences on record, 15% to 20% of them singletons. Roughly 23% of the sample lies in the top ten.

Separately, the same data were catalogued under a study of T cells in Graves' hyperthyroidism and ophthalmopathy. The second investigation adds: Stable Graves' hyperthyroidism was defined as no progression to ophthalmopathy during 18 months of follow-up. Hyperthyroidism patients were newly diagnosed, had a disease duration of under 2 months, and were aged 18 to 65 years. The study excluded patients with uncontrolled infections, other autoimmune diseases, pregnancy or lactation. Diagnoses were based on clinical symptoms, serum thyroxine and TRAb, thyroid ultrasound and orbital computed tomography. For the first round of RT-PCR on the TCR CDR3, the HTBI primer set was used together with the Qiagen OneStep RT-PCR kit. Most expanded thyroid clonotypes (frequency above 0.001) were also detected in blood, a finding suggesting that blood repertoires may reflect thyroid immune responses. A model built on a 13 V-J signature distinguished ophthalmopathy from stable hyperthyroidism, reaching roughly 88% sensitivity and 81.08% specificity in cross-validation and 80%/75% in testing. In validation, the model predicted progression to ophthalmopathy with over 60% sensitivity and 72% to 85% specificity, a median of about six months before onset. TCR V-J signatures able to tell the groups apart were searched for in a discovery cohort of some 97 patients, of whom approximately 40 had Graves' ophthalmopathy and roughly 58 had stable Graves' hyperthyroidism. Prospective prediction of ophthalmopathy was tested in an independent validation cohort consisting of roughly 19 hyperthyroidism patients and some 15 patients who later progressed to ophthalmopathy. For training and testing, the 80 to 100 patients in the discovery cohort were randomly divided in a 7:3 ratio. In addition, the study compared T-cell repertoires in thyroid tissue and in blood from about six Graves' hyperthyroidism patients. After sampling, hyperthyroidism patients received methimazole starting at 30 mg daily, and ophthalmopathy patients received high-dose intravenous methylprednisolone. The libraries were constructed in a second round of multiplex PCR and then size-selected and purified. Sequencing of the libraries was done on an Illumina HiSeq2000 using paired-end 100 bp reads. SOAPnuke was used to process the raw data, with reads discarded if the reads contained adapters or uncalled bases, had a mean Phred below 15, or lacked an exact constant-primer or identifier match. High-quality paired reads were merged using COPE v1.2.5, and each unique nucleotide sequence was defined as a clonotype. MiTCR v1.1 was used to align clonotypes to the IMGT TRBV, TRBD and TRBJ reference segments. Only V-J combinations with frequency above 0.0001, covering 99% to 99.2% of repertoires, were analysed. A TCS score was defined as the ratio between F50 (clonal expansion) and ExV (chaos), using BLOSUM62-based TCRdist between CDR3 peptides within each V-J. Welch's t-statistics and random forest reduced fewer than 600 V-J features to roughly 13, which were used in a naive Bayes classifier (R e1071). Sample size was not statistically predetermined, and blinding of investigators to group allocation was not performed. According to the paper, TCR Vbeta CDR3 sequencing was carried out on around 140 peripheral blood samples, which came from over 40 ophthalmopathy, around 74 hyperthyroidism and approximately 17 progressor patients.

Sample: peripheral blood mononuclear cells (PBMCs), taken at new diagnosis, from a patient treated with antithyroid drugs. This receptor chain uses TRBV6-5 and TRBJ1-4; the D gene is not confidently resolved. The receptor was derived from a woman aged 18-29 years with Graves disease. Donor details come from another sample of the same person, matched by shared clones. The CDR3 region has the sequence CASSWGKGDEKLFF. The sequenced DNA is TGTGCCAGCAGTTGGGGAAAAGGAGATGAAAAACTGTTTTTT.